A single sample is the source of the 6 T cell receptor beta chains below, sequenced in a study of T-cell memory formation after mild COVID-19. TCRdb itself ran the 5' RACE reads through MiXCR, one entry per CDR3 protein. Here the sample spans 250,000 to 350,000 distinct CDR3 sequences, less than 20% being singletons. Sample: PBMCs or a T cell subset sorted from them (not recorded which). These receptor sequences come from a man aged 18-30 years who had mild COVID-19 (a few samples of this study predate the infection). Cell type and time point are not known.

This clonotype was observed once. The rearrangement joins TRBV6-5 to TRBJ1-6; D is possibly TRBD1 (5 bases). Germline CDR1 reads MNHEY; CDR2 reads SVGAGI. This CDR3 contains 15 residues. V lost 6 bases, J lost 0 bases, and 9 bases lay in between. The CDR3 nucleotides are TGTGCCAGCAGCCGGGGGGGCTCCTATAATTCACCCCTCCACTTT. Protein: CASSRGGSYNSPLHF.

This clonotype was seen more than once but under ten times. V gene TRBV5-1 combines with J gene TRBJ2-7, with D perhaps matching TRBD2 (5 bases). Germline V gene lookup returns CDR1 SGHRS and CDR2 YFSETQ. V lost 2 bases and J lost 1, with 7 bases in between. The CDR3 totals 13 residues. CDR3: CASSFGMSYEQYF. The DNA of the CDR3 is TGCGCCAGCAGCTTCGGGATGTCCTACGAGCAGTACTTC.

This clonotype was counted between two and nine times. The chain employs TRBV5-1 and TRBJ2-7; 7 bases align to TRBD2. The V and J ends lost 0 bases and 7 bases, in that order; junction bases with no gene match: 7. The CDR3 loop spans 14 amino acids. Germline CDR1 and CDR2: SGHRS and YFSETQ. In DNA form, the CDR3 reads TGCGCCAGCAGCTTGGCTGGTGTCGGGGGGGAGCAGTACTTC. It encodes CASSLAGVGGEQYF.

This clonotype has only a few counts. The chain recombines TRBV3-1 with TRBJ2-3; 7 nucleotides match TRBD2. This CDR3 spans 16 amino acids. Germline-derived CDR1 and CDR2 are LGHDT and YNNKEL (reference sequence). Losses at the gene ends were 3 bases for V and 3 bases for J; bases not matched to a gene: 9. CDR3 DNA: TGTGCCAGCAGCCAGGGGGGGAGGCGGAGAACAGATACGCAGTATTTT. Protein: CASSQGGRRRTDTQYF.

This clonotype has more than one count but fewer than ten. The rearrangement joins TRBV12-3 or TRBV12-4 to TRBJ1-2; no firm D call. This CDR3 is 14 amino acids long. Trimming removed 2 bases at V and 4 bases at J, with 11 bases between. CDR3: CASSLKFNSYGYTF. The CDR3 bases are TGTGCCAGCAGTTTAAAGTTCAACAGCTATGGCTACACCTTC.

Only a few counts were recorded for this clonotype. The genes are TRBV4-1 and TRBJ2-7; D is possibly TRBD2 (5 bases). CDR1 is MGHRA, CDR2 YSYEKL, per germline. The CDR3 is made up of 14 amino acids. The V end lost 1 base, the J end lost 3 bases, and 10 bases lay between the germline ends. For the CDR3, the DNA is TGCGCCAGCAGCCAAGCAACTAGAAGCTACGAGCAGTACTTC. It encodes CASSQATRSYEQYF.